This TCR beta chain was recovered during a study of control samples from healthy donors and cancer patients. Germline CDR1 reads SGHAT; CDR2 reads FQNNGV. Deletions cut 2 bases from V and 5 bases from J, with 6 bases between. The CDR3 covers 13 residues. Some clones are missing from TCRdb's copy, which holds only in-frame ones; the method was immunoSEQ multiplex PCR. Of 200,000 or so clones in the sample, roughly nine tenths are singletons; the top ten hold less than 2%. This clone was observed a few times. V is TRBV11-2 and J is TRBJ2-2; the D is unclear. Specimen: blood. This TCR was recovered from a man aged 25-45 years in good health. The CDR3 nucleotides read TGTGCCAGCAGCTTAAAGTTAACCGGGGAGCTGTTTTTT. Protein product: CASSLKLTGELFF.